The 3 T cell receptor beta chains below were found in one sample sequenced in a study of CD8 T cell repertoires and HIV-1 epitope variants. The table came from immunoSEQ multiplex PCR; TCRdb's copy has only in-frame clones and leaves some out. The table shows around 4,000 clones, with about 63% occurring only once. No cognate antigen is known for these TCRs. Sequencing was done on a sample of cultured CD8+ T cells derived from PBMCs. The receptors stem from a male donor with HIV.

The chain joins TRBV13 to TRBJ2-7, with D maybe TRBD1 (6 bases). Germline V gives CDR1 PRHDT, CDR2 FYEKMQ (reference sequence). Trimming shortened V by 3 bases and J by 5 bases, and 11 bases separated the two germline ends. This CDR3 is built from 13 residues. CDR3 sequence: CASSLTGKNEQYF. CDR3 nucleotide sequence: TGTGCCAGCAGCTTGACAGGCAAGAACGAGCAGTACTTC.

The chain uses TRBV4-3 and TRBJ2-6; 9 bases are shared with TRBD1. Germline V gene data show CDR1 as LGHNA and CDR2 as YSLEER. CDR3 length: 16 amino acids. The V gene end was trimmed by 3 bases and the J gene end by 0 bases; junction bases not matched to a gene: 0. The CDR3 DNA reads TGCGCCAGCAGCCAGACAGGGGGCTCTGGGGCCAACGTCCTGACTTTC. It is translated as CASSQTGGSGANVLTF.

The chain carries TRBV29-1 and TRBJ2-5; weak D call: TRBD1 (6 bases). Germline loops: CDR1 SQVTM, CDR2 ANQGSEA. The CDR3 is 14 amino acids. V lost 4 bases and J 5 bases, leaving 17 bases between the germline ends. CDR3 residues: CSVVRGHGRETQYF. The DNA for the CDR3 is TGCAGCGTTGTTAGGGGACACGGACGGGAGACCCAGTACTTC.